This TCR beta chain was captured by sequencing in a study of T cells in severe cutaneous drug reactions. About the research overall: Patients were recruited from Taiwan, Thailand and Europe between about 2011 and 2018. Enrolled patients had probable or definite SJS/TEN or DRESS per RegiSCAR. Collected from acute- or recovery-stage patients: blister fluids/cells and PBMC. General study findings and limits: A public TCRbeta CDR3 appeared in all seven CBZ-SJS/TEN blister samples, averaging roughly 14%.

Bulk and single-cell libraries used iRepertoire multiplex PCR with TCR subtype-specific primers. TCRdb reprocessed the multiplex PCR reads and stores each CDR3 protein as one record, lacking DNA. This repertoire includes over 20,000 distinct CDR3 sequences. This CDR3 has 14 residues. Germline CDR1 and CDR2: SGHRS and YFSETQ. Sequenced patients had Stevens-Johnson syndrome or toxic epidermal necrolysis caused by carbamazepine. In the case of this clonotype: Its matching antigen is unknown.

The sequence was obtained from a human donor with toxic epidermal necrolysis, a severe cutaneous drug reaction. Sequencing was done on a sample of PBMCs. The rearrangement uses TRBV5-1 and TRBJ2-7; checking the TCRdb D call of TRBD1 is not possible without DNA. CDR3 sequence reads: CASSLRTGTYEQYF. Together with reference TRBV5-1 and TRBJ2-7, the CDR3 gives the full variable domain: KAGVTQTPRYLIKTRGQQVTLSCSPISGHRSVSWYQQTPGQGLQFLFEYFSETQRNKGNFPGRFSGRQFSNSRSEMNVSTLELGDSALYLCASSLRTGTYEQYFGPGTRLTVT.